These T cell receptor beta chains were read from a single sample in a study of T cell responses to AZD1222 COVID-19 vaccine. Assay: immunoSEQ multiplex PCR; the TCRdb copy retains only in-frame clones and omits some. The sample gives roughly 140,000 clones, about 93% of which show up once; about 5% is in the top ten. Material: peripheral blood, obtained on day 0 of AZD1222 vaccination. These TCRs come from an adult in good health. Each CDR3 is given with its conserved first and last residue.

j_gene | v_gene | CDR3aa
TRBJ2-5 | TRBV29-1 | CSVAVRGSRETQYF
TRBJ2-3 | TRBV29-1 | CSKTSGGQNTQYF
TRBJ2-2 | TRBV4-2 | CASSQDGTRGTGELFF
TRBJ2-5 | TRBV2 | CASSEYRGARSKDSTQYF
TRBJ1-1 | TRBV5-1 | CASSSITRNTEAFF
TRBJ2-1 | TRBV18 | CASSPSEFIGEANEQFF
TRBJ2-3 | TRBV5-1 | CASSLNGRSSTDTQYF
TRBJ2-3 | TRBV19 | CASSIRGDTQYF
TRBJ1-1 | TRBV29-1 | CSVVGNGNTEAFF
TRBJ2-1 | TRBV4-2 | CASSQEPAGVGNEQFF
TRBJ1-5 | TRBV10-2 | CASSTLGGYQPQHF
TRBJ1-1 | TRBV30 | CAWISVGGQEFF
TRBJ2-3 | TRBV2 | CASRIKANTQYF
TRBJ2-3 | TRBV3-1/TRBV3-2 | CASSQRGDYPTDTQYF
TRBJ1-4 | TRBV11-2 | CASSPGQGNEKLFF
TRBJ2-7 | TRBV27 | CASSYRDSSYEQYF
TRBJ2-4 | TRBV4-1 | CASSQEGALGKNIQYF
TRBJ1-5 | TRBV19 | CASSISFNQPQHF
TRBJ2-5 | TRBV27 | CASSTRGGETQYF
TRBJ1-2 | TRBV5-1 | CASSPASNYGYTF
TRBJ1-1 | TRBV4-1 | CASSLNRGDTEAFF
TRBJ1-2 | TRBV4-3 | CASSQGRLANYGYTF
TRBJ1-4 | TRBV5-4 | CASSLGGAGANEKLFF
TRBJ2-1 | TRBV19 | CASSIGALTYNEQFF
TRBJ2-7 | TRBV10-1 | CASSESRQHGQYF